This paragraph covers one T cell receptor beta chain sequence. What it recognizes is unknown. V was cut by 5 bases and J by 1 base, with 11 bases left in between. Germline CDR1 reads MDHEN; CDR2 reads SYDVKM. The length of the CDR3 is 14 residues. This entry belongs to a study of graft-versus-host responses after intestinal transplantation. Measured with immunoSEQ multiplex PCR; TCRdb has only the in-frame clones, and not every one. The table has more than 40,000 clones, about 95% seen once. The sequence was collected from a human donor who was the organ donor for an intestinal transplant. The V and J genes are TRBV28 and TRBJ2-5; D possibly uses TRBD1 or TRBD2 (5 bases each). This specimen consisted of unstimulated CD8+ T cells sorted from spleen or lymph node cells, obtained before transplant. The CDR3 nucleotides read TGTGCCAGCAGTCCCCCGAGGGGCCAAGAGACCCAGTACTTC. This gives the protein CASSPPRGQETQYF. Full variable domain (outside the CDR3, taken from reference TRBV28 and TRBJ2-5): DVKVTQSSRYLVKRTGEKVFLECVQDMDHENMFWYRQDPGLGLRLIYFSYDVKMKEKGDIPEGYSVSREKKERFSLILESASTNQTSMYLCASSPPRGQETQYFGPGTRLLVL.